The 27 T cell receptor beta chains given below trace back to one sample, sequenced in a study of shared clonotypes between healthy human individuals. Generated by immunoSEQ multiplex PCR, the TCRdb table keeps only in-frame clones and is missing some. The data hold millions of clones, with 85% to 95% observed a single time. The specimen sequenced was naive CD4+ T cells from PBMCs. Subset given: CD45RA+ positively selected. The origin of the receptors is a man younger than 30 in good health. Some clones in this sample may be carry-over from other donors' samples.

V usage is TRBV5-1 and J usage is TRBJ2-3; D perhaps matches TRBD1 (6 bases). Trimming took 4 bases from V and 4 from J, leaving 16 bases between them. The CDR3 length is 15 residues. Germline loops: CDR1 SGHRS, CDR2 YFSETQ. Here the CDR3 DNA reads TGCGCCAGCAGCCCAACAGGGAACACCGCAGATACGCAGTATTTT. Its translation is CASSPTGNTADTQYF.

The CDR3 here is CASSVRDSLQVGYGYTF. Written as DNA, the CDR3 is TGTGCCAGCAGCGTGCGGGACTCCCTCCAGGTTGGCTATGGCTACACCTTC. The gene calls are TRBV9 and TRBJ1-2; D may be TRBD1 (5 bases). Germline V lookup: CDR1 SGDLS, CDR2 YYNGEE. The CDR3 is made up of 17 amino acids. Trimming shortened V by 2 bases and J by 4 bases, and 21 bases separated the two germline ends. Drawing the rest from reference TRBV9 and TRBJ1-2, the complete variable domain is DSGVTQTPKHLITATGQRVTLRCSPRSGDLSVYWYQQSLDQGLQFLIQYYNGEERAKGNILERFSAQQFPDLHSELNLSSLELGDSALYFCASSVRDSLQVGYGYTFGSGTRLTVV.

The CDR3 DNA is TGTGCCAGCAGCTTAGATTTTCGTTGGGGAGGGAGTGGTGGAAACATTCAGTACTTC. Translated, it gives CASSLDFRWGGSGGNIQYF. The chain employs TRBV7-9 and TRBJ2-4, with TRBD2 matching over 7 bases. CDR3 length: 19 amino acids. The trim removed 1 base at V and 6 bases at J, leaving 18 bases unmatched. In germline, CDR1 is SEHNR, CDR2 FQNEAQ (reference sequence). The full variable domain, with the rest looked up from reference TRBV7-9 and TRBJ2-4, is DTGVSQNPRHKITKRGQNVTFRCDPISEHNRLYWYRQTLGQGPEFLTYFQNEAQLEKSRLLSDRFSAERPKGSFSTLEIQRTEQGDSAMYLCASSLDFRWGGSGGNIQYFGAGTRLSVL.

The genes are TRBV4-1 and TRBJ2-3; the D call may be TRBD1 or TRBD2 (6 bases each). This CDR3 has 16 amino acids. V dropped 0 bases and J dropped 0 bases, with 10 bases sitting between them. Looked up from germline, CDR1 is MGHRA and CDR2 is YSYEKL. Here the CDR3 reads CASSQEGGVSTDTQYF. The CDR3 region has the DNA TGCGCCAGCAGCCAAGAGGGGGGCGTGAGCACAGATACGCAGTATTTT.

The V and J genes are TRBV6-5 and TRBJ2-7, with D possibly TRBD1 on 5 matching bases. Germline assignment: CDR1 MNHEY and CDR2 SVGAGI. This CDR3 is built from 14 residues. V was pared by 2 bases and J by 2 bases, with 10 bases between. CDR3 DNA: TGTGCCAGCAGTTACGGGCTGGGGCCCTACGAGCAGTACTTC. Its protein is CASSYGLGPYEQYF.

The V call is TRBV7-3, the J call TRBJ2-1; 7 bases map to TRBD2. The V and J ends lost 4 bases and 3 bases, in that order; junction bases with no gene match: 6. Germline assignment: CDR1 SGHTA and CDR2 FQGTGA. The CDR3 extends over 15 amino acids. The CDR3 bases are TGTGCCAGCAGCTACAACGGACTAGACTACAATGAGCAGTTCTTC. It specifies CASSYNGLDYNEQFF.

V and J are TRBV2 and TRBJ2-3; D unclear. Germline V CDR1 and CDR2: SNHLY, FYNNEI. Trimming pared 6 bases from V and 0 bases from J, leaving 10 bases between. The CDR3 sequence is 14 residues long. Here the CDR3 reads CASRQTFSTDTQYF. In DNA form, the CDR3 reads TGTGCCAGCAGACAGACGTTTAGCACAGATACGCAGTATTTT.

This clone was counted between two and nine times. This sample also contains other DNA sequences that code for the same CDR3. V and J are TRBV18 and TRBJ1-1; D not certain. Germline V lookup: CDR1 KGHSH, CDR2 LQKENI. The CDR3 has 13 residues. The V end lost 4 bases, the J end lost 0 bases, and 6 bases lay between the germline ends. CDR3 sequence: CASSQAMNTEAFF. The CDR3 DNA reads TGTGCCAGCTCACAAGCTATGAACACTGAAGCTTTCTTT.

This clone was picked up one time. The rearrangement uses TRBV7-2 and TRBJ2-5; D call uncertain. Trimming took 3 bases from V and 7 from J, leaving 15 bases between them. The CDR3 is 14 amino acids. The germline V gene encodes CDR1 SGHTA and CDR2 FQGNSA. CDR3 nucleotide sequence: TGTGCCAGCAGCTTTGAAGGTTGGCTGGGGACCCAGTACTTC. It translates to CASSFEGWLGTQYF.

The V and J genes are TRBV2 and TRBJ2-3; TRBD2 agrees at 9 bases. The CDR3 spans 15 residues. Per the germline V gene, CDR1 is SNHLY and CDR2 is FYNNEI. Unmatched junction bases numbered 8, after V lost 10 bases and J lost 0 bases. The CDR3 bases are TGTGCCAACGAAAAGACTAGCGGTAGCACAGATACGCAGTATTTT. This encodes CANEKTSGSTDTQYF.

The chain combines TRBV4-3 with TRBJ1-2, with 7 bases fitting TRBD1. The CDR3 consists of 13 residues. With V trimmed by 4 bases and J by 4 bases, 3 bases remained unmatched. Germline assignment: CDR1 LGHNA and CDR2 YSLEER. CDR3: CASSPGTAYGYTF. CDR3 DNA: TGCGCCAGCAGCCCAGGGACAGCCTATGGCTACACCTTC.

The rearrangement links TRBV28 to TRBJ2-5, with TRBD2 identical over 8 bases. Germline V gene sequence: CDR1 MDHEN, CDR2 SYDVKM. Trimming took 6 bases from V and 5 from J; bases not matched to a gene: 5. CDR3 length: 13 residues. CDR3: CASSPGGWETQYF. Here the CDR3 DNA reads TGTGCCAGCAGCCCGGGGGGGTGGGAGACCCAGTACTTC.

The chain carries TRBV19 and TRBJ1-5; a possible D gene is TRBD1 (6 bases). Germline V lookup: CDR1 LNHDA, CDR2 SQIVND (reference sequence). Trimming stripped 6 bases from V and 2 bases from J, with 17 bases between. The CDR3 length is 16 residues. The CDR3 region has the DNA TGTGCCAGTAGGCAGGGGAGCGGTCTAGGCAATCAGCCCCAGCATTTT. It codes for CASRQGSGLGNQPQHF.

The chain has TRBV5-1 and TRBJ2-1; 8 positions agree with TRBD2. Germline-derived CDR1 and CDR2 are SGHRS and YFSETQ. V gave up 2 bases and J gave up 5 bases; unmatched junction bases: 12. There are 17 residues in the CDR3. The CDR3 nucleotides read TGCGCCAGCAGCTTCGGCCTAGCGGGTCAATTTGACAATGAGCAGTTCTTC. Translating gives CASSFGLAGQFDNEQFF.

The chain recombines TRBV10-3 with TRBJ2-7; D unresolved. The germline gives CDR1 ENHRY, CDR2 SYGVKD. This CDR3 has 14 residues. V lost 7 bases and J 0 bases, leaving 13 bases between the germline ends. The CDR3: CAINSGPSSYEQYF. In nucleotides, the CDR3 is TGTGCCATCAACTCCGGGCCGAGCTCCTACGAGCAGTACTTC.

DNA for the CDR3: TGTGCCAGCAGCTTCTATGCCCAAGGGGAGACCCAGTACTTC. Protein product: CASSFYAQGETQYF. The V gene is TRBV5-4, the J gene TRBJ2-5; D is unresolved. Trimming shortened V by 2 bases and J by 5 bases, and 13 bases separated the two germline ends. Germline CDR1 reads SGHNT; CDR2 reads YYREEE (reference sequence). The CDR3 consists of 14 residues.

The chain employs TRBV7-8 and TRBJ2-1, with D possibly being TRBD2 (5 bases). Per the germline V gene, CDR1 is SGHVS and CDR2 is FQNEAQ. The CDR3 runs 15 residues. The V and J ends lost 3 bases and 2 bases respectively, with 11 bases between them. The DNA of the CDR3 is TGTGCCAGCAGCTTTACCAGCGGTGCCTACAATGAGCAGTTCTTC. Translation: CASSFTSGAYNEQFF. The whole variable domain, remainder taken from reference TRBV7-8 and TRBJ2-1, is GAGVSQSPRYKVAKRGQDVALRCDPISGHVSLFWYQQALGQGPEFLTYFQNEAQLDKSGLPSDRFFAERPEGSVSTLKIQRTQQEDSAVYLCASSFTSGAYNEQFFGPGTRLTVL.

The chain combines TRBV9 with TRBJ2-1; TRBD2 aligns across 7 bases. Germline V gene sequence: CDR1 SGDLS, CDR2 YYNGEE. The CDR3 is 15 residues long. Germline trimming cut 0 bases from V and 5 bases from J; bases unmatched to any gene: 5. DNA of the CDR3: TGTGCCAGCAGCGTAGCAGCGGGGAGGCACAATGAGCAGTTCTTC. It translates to CASSVAAGRHNEQFF. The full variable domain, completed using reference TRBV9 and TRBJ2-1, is DSGVTQTPKHLITATGQRVTLRCSPRSGDLSVYWYQQSLDQGLQFLIQYYNGEERAKGNILERFSAQQFPDLHSELNLSSLELGDSALYFCASSVAAGRHNEQFFGPGTRLTVL.

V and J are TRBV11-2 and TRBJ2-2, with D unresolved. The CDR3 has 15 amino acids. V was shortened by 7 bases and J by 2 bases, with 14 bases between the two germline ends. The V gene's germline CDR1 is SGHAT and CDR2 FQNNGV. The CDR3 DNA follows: TGTGCCAGCAACGTAGCCATCGGCAACACCGGGGAGCTGTTTTTT. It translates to CASNVAIGNTGELFF.

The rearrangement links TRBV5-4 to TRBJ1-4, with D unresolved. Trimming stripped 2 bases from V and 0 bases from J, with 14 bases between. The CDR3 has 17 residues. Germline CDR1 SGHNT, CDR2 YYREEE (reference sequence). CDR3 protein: CASSFWAGNPTNEKLFF. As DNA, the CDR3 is TGTGCCAGCAGCTTCTGGGCGGGAAACCCAACTAATGAAAAACTGTTTTTT.

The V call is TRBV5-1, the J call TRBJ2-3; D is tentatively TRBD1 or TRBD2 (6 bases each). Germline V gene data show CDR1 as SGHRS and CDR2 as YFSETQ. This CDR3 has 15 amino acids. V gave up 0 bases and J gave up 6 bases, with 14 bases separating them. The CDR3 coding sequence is TGCGCCAGCAGCTTGGCCCGGGGGCGGGCGGATACGCAGTATTTT. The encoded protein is CASSLARGRADTQYF. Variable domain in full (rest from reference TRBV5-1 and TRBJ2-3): KAGVTQTPRYLIKTRGQQVTLSCSPISGHRSVSWYQQTPGQGLQFLFEYFSETQRNKGNFPGRFSGRQFSNSRSEMNVSTLELGDSALYLCASSLARGRADTQYFGPGTRLTVL.

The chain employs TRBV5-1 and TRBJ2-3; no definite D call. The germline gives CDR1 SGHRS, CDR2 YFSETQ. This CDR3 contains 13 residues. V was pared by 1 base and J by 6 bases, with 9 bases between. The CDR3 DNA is TGCGCCAGCAGCTTGATAACTATCGATACGCAGTATTTT. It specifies CASSLITIDTQYF.

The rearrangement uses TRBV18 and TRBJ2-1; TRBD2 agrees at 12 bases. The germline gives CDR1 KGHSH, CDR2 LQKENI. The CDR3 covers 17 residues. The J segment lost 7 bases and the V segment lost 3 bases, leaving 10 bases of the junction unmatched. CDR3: CASSPRSSGRVGNEQFF. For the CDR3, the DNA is TGTGCCAGCTCACCGCGCTCTAGCGGGAGGGTGGGGAATGAGCAGTTCTTC.

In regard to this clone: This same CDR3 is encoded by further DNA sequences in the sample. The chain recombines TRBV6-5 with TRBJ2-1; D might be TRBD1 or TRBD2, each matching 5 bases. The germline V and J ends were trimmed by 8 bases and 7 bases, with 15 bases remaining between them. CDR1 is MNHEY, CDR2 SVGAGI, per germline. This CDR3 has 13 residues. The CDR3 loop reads CASSYRGRNEQFF. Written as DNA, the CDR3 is TGTGCCAGCTCTTACCGGGGCCGGAATGAGCAGTTCTTC.

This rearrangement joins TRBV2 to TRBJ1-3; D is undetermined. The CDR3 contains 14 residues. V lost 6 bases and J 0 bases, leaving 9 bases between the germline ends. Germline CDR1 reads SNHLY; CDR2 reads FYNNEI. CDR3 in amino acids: CASRRRSSGNTIYF. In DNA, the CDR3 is TGTGCCAGCAGAAGACGGTCCTCTGGAAACACCATATATTTT.

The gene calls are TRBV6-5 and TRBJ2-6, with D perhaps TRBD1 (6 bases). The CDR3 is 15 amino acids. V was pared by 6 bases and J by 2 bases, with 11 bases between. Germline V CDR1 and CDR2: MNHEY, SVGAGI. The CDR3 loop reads CASRPHRAGANVLTF. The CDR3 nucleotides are TGTGCCAGCAGGCCCCACAGGGCTGGGGCCAACGTCCTGACTTTC.

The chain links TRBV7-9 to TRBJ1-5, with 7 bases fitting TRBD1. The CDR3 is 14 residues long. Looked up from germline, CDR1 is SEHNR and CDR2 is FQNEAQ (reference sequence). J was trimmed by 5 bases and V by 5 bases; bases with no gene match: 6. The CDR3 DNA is TGTGCCAGCAGCGCCGGGACAGTCGATCAGCCCCAGCATTTT. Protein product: CASSAGTVDQPQHF.